This T cell receptor (beta chain) originates from a study of T cells after yellow fever vaccination (dated by TCRdb to about 2019). At the level of the whole study: The SMART-Seq v4 Ultra Low Input RNA kit was used to prepare libraries from fractions with low cell numbers. Bulk TCR alpha and beta repertoires were sequenced longitudinally to track T-cell clones before and after primary and booster YFV17D yellow fever vaccination. The cohort comprised two healthy male donors, one aged 18 to 30 and one aged 30 to 40 years. Blood was drawn at multiple timepoints before and after primary and secondary immunization, with bulk PBMC replicates and cell subsets isolated.

The CDR1 and CDR2 encoded by the germline V gene are SGHVS and FQNEAQ. Inclusive of the bounding cysteine and phenylalanine, the CDR3 is 13 residues long. Just CDR3 DNA is preserved here, 39 bases in frame from base 1. About this clonotype itself: This receptor's antigen is unknown. Germline and junction disagree at one end, which may indicate a read error.

The study at large found these results: Because only a couple of donors were included in the study, the extent to which the findings can be generalized is limited. Compared with the primary T-cell response, the secondary T-cell response was weaker but faster, peaking on day 5 rather than day 15. A small share of clonotypes was detected in both CD4 and CD8 compartments, with the overlap likely arising from convergent recombination. After the booster, most of the clones that had expanded following primary vaccination were detected again (approximately 96% of CD4 and more than 85% of CD8), which suggests that memory was broadly maintained. FACS-sorted repertoires could contain abundant contaminating clonotypes from the bulk population, so computational filtering was required.

Sequencing was performed on an Illumina NovaSeq 6000. TCR cDNA was made using 5'RACE template switching, a step that added a universal primer site and unique molecular identifiers. Priming for cDNA synthesis came from both the TCR alpha and TCR beta constant segments. Two PCR steps were used to amplify libraries, with sample barcodes and sequencing adapters being added in the second step. Sequencing of the libraries was done on either Illumina HiSeq 2500 (2x100 bp) or NovaSeq (2x150 bp). In the source study's methods: MIGEC was used to demultiplex reads and collapse the reads into UMI consensus sequences, and MiXCR was used for V(D)J alignment. Vaccine-responding clonotypes were identified with edgeR using replicate PBMC samples, with FDR below 0.01 and a log2 fold change above 5 up to day 15 being required. Each bulk clonotype was labeled CD4 or CD8 based on which sequenced repertoire, CD4 or CD8, contained the clonotype at higher abundance. The raw public data were reprocessed by TCRdb itself: fastp quality trimming at Q25, MiXCR clonotype calling, in-frame beta chains only. All rows with the same CDR3 protein become a single entry with the most common DNA and genes. It is TCRdb's table, rather than the study itself, that gives the V and J calls and clone size. Recorded for this sample are approximately 300,000 distinct CDR3 sequences; roughly 10% of them occurred a single time. Jointly, the top ten make up 2.5% to 4% of the sample.

The treatment or condition tag for this specimen amounts to: live attenuated yellow fever vaccine strain. PBMCs were isolated from peripheral blood using a standard Ficoll-Paque protocol. Dynabeads CD4 and CD8 positive selection kits were used to isolate the CD4 and CD8 T-cell fractions. TriZol was used to extract RNA from bulk PBMCs, CD4 and CD8 fractions, and dextramer-positive and dextramer-negative fractions. The V and J segments used are TRBV7-8 and TRBJ2-7; the D gene is perhaps TRBD1 or TRBD2, as each covers 5 bases. The sequence derives from a man aged 18 to 30 who received the YFV17D yellow fever vaccine. The sequences come from CD4+ T cells sorted from PBMCs, collected 45 days after the yellow fever booster vaccination. The CDR3 has the sequence CASSAPLGDGLNF. The nucleotide sequence reads TGTGCCAGCAGCGCCCCTTTGGGGGACGGTCTCAATTTC. Supplemented by the reference TRBV7-8 and TRBJ2-7 proteins around the CDR3, the complete variable domain is GAGVSQSPRYKVAKRGQDVALRCDPISGHVSLFWYQQALGQGPEFLTYFQNEAQLDKSGLPSDRFFAERPEGSVSTLKIQRTQQEDSAVYLCASSAPLGDGLNFGPGTRLTVT.